The T cell receptor beta chain under discussion was sequenced for a study of shared clonotypes between healthy human individuals (TCRdb year 2020). In the study overall: Three men and two women, aged 18 to 49 years, made up the cohort. Leukapheresis yielded between about 0.9 and 9.5 billion PBMCs per donor. For each donor, CD4 naive and CD4 memory were each given three plates, CD8 naive was given two plates, and CD8 memory was given one plate. The study deeply sequenced blood TCR repertoires of about five healthy adults to estimate repertoire size and the extent of clonotype sharing between individuals. Different laboratories and diverse techniques were used to prepare libraries and sequence TCR repertoires, to increase sequencing depth and limit assay-specific biases.

Taken from cysteine to phenylalanine, the CDR3 has 14 residues. Solely the CDR3 DNA is kept, with 42 bases framed from the first base. For CDR1 and CDR2, the germline V gene (reference sequence) lists GTSNPN and SVGIG. What the research found in general, with its limitations: Sharing across a few donors was observed for about 5% of naive CD4, over 3% of naive CD8, roughly 2.3% of memory CD4, and around 0.44% of memory CD8 clonotypes. Naive subsets generally had larger estimated clonotype richness than memory subsets did. Even with the large sequencing depth, rarefaction of the sorted-subset datasets indicated that sequencing was incomplete. Compared with non-shared clonotypes, the clonotypes found in all four sorted-subset donors had higher generation probabilities. Sampling was restricted to blood, and TCR repertoires in tissues likely differ from the TCR repertoires found in blood. Pairwise subsampling led to the expectation that sequencing depth would affect the degree of clonotype sharing among donors. The small number of donors limited the genetic and exposure-history diversity represented.

Using the deep immunoSEQ assay, multiplex PCR amplified TCR CDR3 regions from genomic DNA. For each cell subset, the extracted genomic DNA was distributed evenly across all wells of several immunoSEQ 96-well plates, and each plate served as one replicate. Each replicate PCR for sorted subsets received around 200 ng genomic DNA, equal to about 30,000 T cell genomes. Purified libraries were quantified with a Qubit 3.0 fluorometer, sized on a Bioanalyzer 2100, and re-quantified with the KAPA Library Quantification kit. Every immunoSEQ 96-well plate was sequenced on a separate single-read 150-cycle Illumina NextSeq 550 flow cell. Turning to the authors' computational methods: Because only junctional sequences without quality scores were contained in the immunoSEQ output, filtering matching that applied to full-length reads could not be performed. To assign V/J genes and CDR3, sequences were annotated against IMGT germline references using PyIR, a Python wrapper for IgBLAST v1.9. Reads were filtered out if the reads had weak V/J assignments (E-value above 1e-6), no CDR3, stop codons, out-of-frame junctions, or ambiguous translated residues. V3J clonotypes were defined as sequences sharing the same inferred V gene, J gene, and CDR3 amino acid sequence. To compute the percentage overlap between repertoires, the number of shared unique clonotypes was divided by the size of the smaller repertoire. RTK rarefaction, the Chao1 estimator, and Recon v2.1 estimates of unobserved clonotypes were used to assess repertoire richness. Generation probabilities for all TCRbeta clonotypes obtained by the gDNA method from four donors were computed using OLGA. Held by TCRdb, this immuneACCESS table contains in-frame sequences only and omits some clones. Under half of the omission traces to an unresolved V gene where checked; the cause of the rest is unknown. V and J calls and clone size follow that table, whereas D and trimming were derived from the DNA. This sample gives under 1,100,000 clones in total; about 70% of them show up just once. Together, the top ten hold roughly 1.5% of the sample.

Healthy HIV-negative adults with no recently reported acute infections or vaccinations were included as donors. Every donor was a Caucasian adult residing in Nashville, Tennessee, USA. CD4+ T cells were enriched by magnetic negative selection; naive cells were then positively selected on CD45RA, and the negative fraction formed the memory subset. After blood collection by leukapheresis, PBMCs were isolated using Ficoll-Histopaque density gradient centrifugation and then cryopreserved in the vapor phase of liquid nitrogen. Analytical flow cytometry was used to check the purity and quantity of every magnetically sorted T cell population. Genomic DNA was isolated from every sorted fraction and measured by UV absorbance on a Nanodrop 2000c. As to this clone: The antigen it recognizes is unknown. The input lacks base qualities; no much larger clone sits a single base away.

Sequencing was carried out using memory CD4+ T cells sorted from blood. The sample's cell subset or site, from its label and the paper: CD45RA-negative fraction. This clonotype was sampled from a man aged 18 to 30 in good health. The rearranged segments are TRBV30 and TRBJ1-2, with no D gene named confidently. The CDR3 reads as follows: CALSRESSNYGYTF. Here is the DNA: TGTGCTCTCTCGCGAGAGTCTTCGAACTATGGCTACACCTTC. Extended through the reference TRBV30 and TRBJ1-2 proteins, this CDR3 yields the full variable domain: SQTIHQWPATLVQPVGSPLSLECTVEGTSNPNLYWYRQAAGRGLQLLFYSVGIGQISSEVPQNLSASRPQDRQFILSSKKLLLSDSGFYLCALSRESSNYGYTFGSGTRLTVV.